The next 9 T cell receptor beta chains were all read from a single sample in a study of T cell responses to AZD1222 COVID-19 vaccine. Measured with immunoSEQ multiplex PCR; TCRdb has only the in-frame clones, and not every one. The sample records just under 150,000 clones, 88% being singletons. Sequencing was performed on peripheral blood, taken 28 days after the second dose of the MenACWY control vaccine. These receptors were taken from an adult who received the MenACWY meningococcal vaccine as a control.

The chain links TRBV4-2 to TRBJ1-1; D remains unclear. Germline lookup yields CDR1 LGHNA and CDR2 YNFKEQ. The CDR3 contains 15 residues. V lost 0 bases and J lost 3, with 11 bases in between. The CDR3 sequence is CASSQDRPNHTEAFF. The CDR3 DNA sequence: TGTGCCAGCAGCCAAGATAGACCGAACCACACTGAAGCTTTCTTT.

The V gene is TRBV12-5, the J gene TRBJ2-4; TRBD2 is a possible D gene (6 bases). This CDR3 is built from 14 residues. Germline-derived CDR1 and CDR2 are LGHNT and FRNRAP. Trimming shortened V by 6 bases and J by 8 bases, and 17 bases separated the two germline ends. The CDR3 here is CASGRGGLTDIQYF. The CDR3 nucleotides are TGTGCTAGTGGGCGGGGTGGGCTGACGGACATTCAGTACTTC.

The CDR3 nucleotides read TGTGCCAGCAGCTTAGGCTCCCCTAGCGGCACAGATACGCAGTATTTT. It encodes CASSLGSPSGTDTQYF. This chain links TRBV13 with TRBJ2-3; possible D gene TRBD2, 6 bases. Germline CDR1 and CDR2: PRHDT and FYEKMQ (reference sequence). V lost 0 bases to trimming and J lost 1 base, with 11 bases between them. This CDR3 spans 16 amino acids.

The J gene is TRBJ1-4, the V gene TRBV7-9; D remains ambiguous. Trimming stripped 6 bases from V and 7 bases from J, with 6 bases between. This CDR3 spans 11 amino acids. The germline V gene has CDR1 SEHNR and CDR2 FQNEAQ (reference sequence). CDR3 sequence reads: CASSSSEKLFF. The CDR3 DNA is TGTGCCAGCAGTTCGTCTGAAAAACTGTTTTTT.

The chain combines TRBV18 with TRBJ2-5; tentatively, D is TRBD1 or TRBD2 (6 bases each). Germline values: CDR1 KGHSH, CDR2 LQKENI. This CDR3 has 14 residues. The V end lost 3 bases, the J end lost 6 bases, and 14 bases lay between the germline ends. The CDR3 DNA sequence: TGTGCCAGCTCACCGGGCGTCCGGGGGCAGACCCAGTACTTC. The encoded protein is CASSPGVRGQTQYF.

This chain joins TRBV7-2 and TRBJ2-5; 8 nucleotides line up with TRBD1. J gave up 5 bases and V 5 bases, and 4 bases lay outside the gene matches. The CDR3 spans 13 residues. Germline V gene sequence: CDR1 SGHTA, CDR2 FQGNSA. DNA for the CDR3: TGTGCCAGCAGCCGCAGGGGGCTGGAGACCCAGTACTTC. Translating gives CASSRRGLETQYF.

V and J are TRBV11-2 and TRBJ1-2; 7 bases map to TRBD1. V was pared by 8 bases and J by 4 bases, with 10 bases of the junction left unmatched. Germline-derived CDR1 and CDR2 are SGHAT and FQNNGV. This CDR3 has 14 residues. The CDR3 bases are TGTGCCAGCGGGGCGAGAGGGGGCGTCTATGGCTACACCTTC. The encoded protein is CASGARGGVYGYTF.

The chain employs TRBV14 and TRBJ2-3; 8 positions match TRBD2. CDR3 length equals 16 residues. V trimming: 3 bases; J trimming: 0 bases; junction bases outside the gene matches: 5. Germline-derived CDR1 and CDR2 are SGHDN and FVKESK. This CDR3 is CASSHLLAVSTDTQYF. DNA for the CDR3: TGTGCCAGCAGCCATCTACTAGCGGTGAGCACAGATACGCAGTATTTT.

The chain uses TRBV19 and TRBJ1-1, with 8 bases fitting TRBD1. This CDR3 is 15 amino acids long. The germline CDR1 and CDR2 sequences are LNHDA and SQIVND (reference sequence). V shed 6 bases, J shed 1 base, and the junction held 7 bases outside the gene matches. The CDR3 nucleotides are TGTGCCAGTAGGCCTCGACAGGGGCCGAACACTGAAGCTTTCTTT. This gives the protein CASRPRQGPNTEAFF.